This T cell receptor beta chain came from a study of CXCR3-negative and CXCR3-positive naive CD8 T cells. Findings and caveats of the study: TRB CDR3s of CXCR3-positive naive cells were more hydrophobic than those of CXCR3-negative naive cells.

CDR1 and CDR2 (germline): SGDLS, YYNGEE. The CDR3 runs to 15 residues. The study made its TRB cDNA libraries by 5' RACE, adding UMI labels. TCRdb re-called the 5' RACE reads and shows each CDR3 protein once, DNA omitted. The clone table shows some 150,000 distinct CDR3 sequences, with the ten largest holding roughly 0.39%. With respect to this clonotype: Antigen: not known.

This clonotype originated in a human donor in good health. Some clones in this sample may be carry-over from other donors' samples. The sequencing sample was made of naive CXCR3+ CD8+ T cells from blood. Described subset: CD45RO-CCR7+CD27+CD95- naive CD8+ T cells expressing CXCR3 (TNR3+). V is TRBV9 and J is TRBJ2-3; the TCRdb D gene call, TRBD1, has no DNA to confirm it. The CDR3 sequence is CASSARDRGADTQYF.